This is a list of T cell receptor beta chains from one sample in a study of cytomegalovirus exposure and HLA in healthy donors. The table came from immunoSEQ multiplex PCR; TCRdb's copy has only in-frame clones and leaves some out. The sample has around 120,000 clones; around three quarters are singletons. The specimen was PBMCs. The receptors derive from a young man in good health and CMV-seronegative. Both conserved end residues are part of each CDR3. A D gene is named only where the DNA matches it firmly. The listing skips clone size in some rows; elsewhere it reads once, few, many or a size class.

clone_size	d_call	j_call	v_call	cdr3_nt	cdr3_aa
once	NA	TRBJ2-3	TRBV15	TGTGCCACCAGCCCCATCCGGCGGGGGCTCACAGATACGCAGTATTTT	CATSPIRRGLTDTQYF
NA	TRBD1	TRBJ2-7	TRBV28	TGTGCCAGCAACTCCGGGACAGGGGCCTACGAGCAGTACTTC	CASNSGTGAYEQYF
NA	NA	TRBJ1-3	TRBV28	TGTGCCAGCAGTTTTTGGGGGGACCGCTCCGGAAACACCATATATTTT	CASSFWGDRSGNTIYF
NA	NA	TRBJ1-1	TRBV7-9	TGTGCCAGCAGCTTAAAACAGGGTTGGACTGAAGCTTTCTTT	CASSLKQGWTEAFF
once	NA	TRBJ2-2	TRBV21-1	TGTGCCAGCATCGGGGAATTGTGTTTTCCCGGGGAGCTGTTTTTT	CASIGELCFPGELFF
once	NA	TRBJ1-4	TRBV30	TGTGCCTGGAGGGCGGCTGCAACTAATGAAAAACTGTTTTTT	CAWRAAATNEKLFF
NA	TRBD2	TRBJ2-7	TRBV28	TGTGCCAGCAGTTTACGACTAGCGGGGGGACTCTACGAGCAGTACTTC	CASSLRLAGGLYEQYF
NA	NA	TRBJ2-1	TRBV11-2	TGTGCCAGCAGCTTAAGCAGACCAGGGGAGCAGTTCTTC	CASSLSRPGEQFF
NA	NA	TRBJ2-5	TRBV11-2	TGTGCCAGCGCAGGGTGGGCAGAGACCCAGTACTTC	CASAGWAETQYF
NA	TRBD2	TRBJ2-7	TRBV5-4	TGTGCCAGCAGCTTCCGACTAGCGGGAGGGCACGAGCAGTACTTC	CASSFRLAGGHEQYF
NA	TRBD1	TRBJ2-5	TRBV7-6	TGTGCCAGCAGCTTAGGGACCTTACAGGGGGCATCAGAGACCCAGTACTTC	CASSLGTLQGASETQYF
few	TRBD1	TRBJ2-5	TRBV6-5	TGTGCCAGCAGTTACGGTGGGGGACAGGGCGAAGAGACCCAGTACTTC	CASSYGGGQGEETQYF
NA	TRBD1	TRBJ1-2	TRBV5-6	TGTGCCAGCAGCCCCCGGGACAGGGATAGGGTCTATGGCTACACCTTC	CASSPRDRDRVYGYTF
NA	TRBD2	TRBJ2-1	TRBV19	TGTGCCAGTAGTACACTAGCGGGAGTGTACAATGAGCAGTTCTTC	CASSTLAGVYNEQFF
NA	NA	TRBJ1-1	TRBV6-1	TGTGCCAGCAAACAATTGGGAGCAGCTTTCTTT	CASKQLGAAFF
NA	NA	TRBJ1-4	TRBV5-8	TGTGCCAGCAGCTTGGCCGGAGGAGCCGAGAAGTTTTTT	CASSLAGGAEKFF